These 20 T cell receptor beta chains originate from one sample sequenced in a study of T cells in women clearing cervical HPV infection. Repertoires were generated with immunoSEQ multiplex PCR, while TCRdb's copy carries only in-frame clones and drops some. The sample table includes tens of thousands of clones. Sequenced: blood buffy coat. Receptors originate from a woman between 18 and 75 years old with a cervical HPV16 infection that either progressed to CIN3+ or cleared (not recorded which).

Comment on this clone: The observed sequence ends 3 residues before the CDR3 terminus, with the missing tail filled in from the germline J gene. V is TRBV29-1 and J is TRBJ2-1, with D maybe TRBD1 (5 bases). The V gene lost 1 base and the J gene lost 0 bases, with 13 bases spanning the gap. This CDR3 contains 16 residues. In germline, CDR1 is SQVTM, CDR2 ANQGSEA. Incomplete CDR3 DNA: TGCAGCGTTGAAGTTCAAAGGGGAAGCTCCTACAATGAG. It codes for CSVEVQRGSSYNE. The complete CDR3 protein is CSVEVQRGSSYNEQFF.

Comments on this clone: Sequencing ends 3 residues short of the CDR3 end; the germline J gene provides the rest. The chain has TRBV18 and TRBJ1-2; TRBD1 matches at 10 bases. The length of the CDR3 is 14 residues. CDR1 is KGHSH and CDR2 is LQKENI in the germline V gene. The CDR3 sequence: CASSQDRGFYDYTF. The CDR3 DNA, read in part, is TGTGCCAGCTCTCAGGACAGGGGGTTCTACGAC.

The CDR3 DNA, read in part, is TGCAGTGCGGGGACACCTGGAAACACC. Its protein product is CSAGTPGNT. The whole CDR3 protein reads CSAGTPGNTIYF. This chain uses TRBV20-1 with TRBJ1-3; maybe TRBD1 (6 bases). Read coverage stops 3 residues before the CDR3 terminus; the germline J gene supplies the remainder. Trimming pared 6 bases from V and 2 bases from J, leaving 8 bases between. This CDR3 spans 12 amino acids. Germline CDR1 reads DFQATT; CDR2 reads SNEGSKA (reference sequence).

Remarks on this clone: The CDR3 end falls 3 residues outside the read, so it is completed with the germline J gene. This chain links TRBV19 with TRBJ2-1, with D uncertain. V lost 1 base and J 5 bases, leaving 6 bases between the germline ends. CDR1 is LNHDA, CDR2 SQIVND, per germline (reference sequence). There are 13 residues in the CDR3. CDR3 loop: CASSIGQNNEQFF. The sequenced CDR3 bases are TGTGCCAGTAGTATAGGGCAGAACAATGAG.

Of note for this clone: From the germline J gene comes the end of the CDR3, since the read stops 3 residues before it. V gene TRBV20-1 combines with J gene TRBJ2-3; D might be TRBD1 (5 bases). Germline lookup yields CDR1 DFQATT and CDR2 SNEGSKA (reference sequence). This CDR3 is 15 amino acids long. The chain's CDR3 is CSARDRQRELETQYF. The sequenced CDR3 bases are TGCAGTGCTAGAGATCGACAGAGAGAACTGGAGACG.

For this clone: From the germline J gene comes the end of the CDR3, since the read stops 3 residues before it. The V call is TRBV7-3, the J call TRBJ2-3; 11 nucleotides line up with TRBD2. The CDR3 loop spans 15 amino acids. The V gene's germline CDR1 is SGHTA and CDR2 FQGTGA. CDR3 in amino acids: CASSISGRAGETQYF. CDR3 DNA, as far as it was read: TGTGCCAGCAGCATTAGCGGGAGGGCCGGTGAGACG.

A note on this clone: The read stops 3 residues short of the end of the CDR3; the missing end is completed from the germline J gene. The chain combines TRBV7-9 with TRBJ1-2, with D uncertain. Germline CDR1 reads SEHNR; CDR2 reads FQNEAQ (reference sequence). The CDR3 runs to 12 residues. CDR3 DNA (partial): TGTGCCAGCAGCTTACCATCAGATACC. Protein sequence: CASSLPSDT. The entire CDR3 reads CASSLPSDTYTF.

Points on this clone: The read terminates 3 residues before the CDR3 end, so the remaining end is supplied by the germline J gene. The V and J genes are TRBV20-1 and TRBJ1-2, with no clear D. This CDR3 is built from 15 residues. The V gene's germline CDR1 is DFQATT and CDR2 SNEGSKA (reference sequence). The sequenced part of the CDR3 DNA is TGCAGTGCTAGAGCACTAGCGGACTCCTACAATGAC. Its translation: CSARALADSYND. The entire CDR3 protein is CSARALADSYNDYTF.

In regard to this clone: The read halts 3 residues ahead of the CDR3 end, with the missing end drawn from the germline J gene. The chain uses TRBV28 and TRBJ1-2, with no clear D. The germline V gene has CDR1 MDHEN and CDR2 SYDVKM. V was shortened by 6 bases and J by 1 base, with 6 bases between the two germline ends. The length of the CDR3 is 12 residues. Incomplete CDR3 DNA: TGTGCCAGCAGGGCCGATAACTATGGC. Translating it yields CASRADNYG. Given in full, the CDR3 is CASRADNYGYTF.

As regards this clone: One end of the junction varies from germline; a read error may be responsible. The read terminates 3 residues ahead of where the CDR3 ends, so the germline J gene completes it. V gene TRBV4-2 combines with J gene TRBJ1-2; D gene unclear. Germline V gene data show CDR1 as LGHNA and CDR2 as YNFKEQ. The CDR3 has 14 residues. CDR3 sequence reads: CASSSEITNYGYTF. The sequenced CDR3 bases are TGCGCCAGCAGTTCAGAAATTACTAACTATGGC.

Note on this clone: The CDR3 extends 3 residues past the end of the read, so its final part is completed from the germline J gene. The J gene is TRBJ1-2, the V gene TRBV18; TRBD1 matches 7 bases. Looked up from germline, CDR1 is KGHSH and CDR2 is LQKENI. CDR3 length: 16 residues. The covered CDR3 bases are TGTGCCAGCTCACCAGGTGGAGGGGGCTTCTACAATGAC. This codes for CASSPGGGGFYND. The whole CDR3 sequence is CASSPGGGGFYNDYTF.

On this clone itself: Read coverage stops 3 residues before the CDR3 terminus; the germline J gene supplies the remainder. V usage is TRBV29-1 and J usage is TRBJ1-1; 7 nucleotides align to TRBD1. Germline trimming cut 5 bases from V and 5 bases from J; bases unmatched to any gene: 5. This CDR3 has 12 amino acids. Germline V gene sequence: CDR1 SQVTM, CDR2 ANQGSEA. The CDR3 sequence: CSVQGGSTEAFF. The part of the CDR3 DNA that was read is TGCAGCGTTCAAGGGGGCAGTACTGAA.

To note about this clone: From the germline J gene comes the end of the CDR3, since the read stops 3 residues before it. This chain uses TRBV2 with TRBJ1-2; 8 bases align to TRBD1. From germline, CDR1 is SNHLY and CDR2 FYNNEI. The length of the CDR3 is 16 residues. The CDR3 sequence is CASTPLRQGPDNDYTF. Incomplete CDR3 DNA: TGTGCCAGCACCCCACTCAGACAGGGGCCCGACAATGAC.

The CDR3 bases that were read are TGTGCCAGCAGTTACTCCCGGACAGGGGGGAACACTGAA. As protein: CASSYSRTGGNTE. The whole CDR3 is CASSYSRTGGNTEAFF. This chain uses TRBV6-2 or TRBV6-3 with TRBJ1-1; 10 nucleotides align to TRBD1. The observed sequence ends 3 residues before the CDR3 terminus, with the missing tail filled in from the germline J gene. This CDR3 is 16 amino acids long. Germline V gives CDR1 MNHEY, CDR2 SVGEGT. J lost 1 base, V lost 0 bases, and 2 bases had no gene match.

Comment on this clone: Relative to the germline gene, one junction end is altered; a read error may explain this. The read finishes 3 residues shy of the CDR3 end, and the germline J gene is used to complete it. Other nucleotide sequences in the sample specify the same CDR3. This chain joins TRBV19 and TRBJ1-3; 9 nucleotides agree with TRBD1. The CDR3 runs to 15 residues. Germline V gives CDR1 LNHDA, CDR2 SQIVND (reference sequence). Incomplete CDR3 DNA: TGTGCCAGTGCTACACAGGGGGCTGCTGGAAACACA. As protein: CASATQGAAGNT. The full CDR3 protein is CASATQGAAGNTIYF.

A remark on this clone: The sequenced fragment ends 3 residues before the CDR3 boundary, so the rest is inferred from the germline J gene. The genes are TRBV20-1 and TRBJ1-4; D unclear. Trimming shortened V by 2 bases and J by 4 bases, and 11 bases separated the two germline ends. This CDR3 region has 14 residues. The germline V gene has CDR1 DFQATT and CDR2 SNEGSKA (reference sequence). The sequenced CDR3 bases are TGCAGTGCTAGACCGGCCAGCGATAATGAAAAA. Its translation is CSARPASDNEK. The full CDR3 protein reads CSARPASDNEKLFF.

The sequenced part of the CDR3 DNA is TGTGCCAGCAGCTTCGGTGAGACC. Amino acid sequence: CASSFGET. The CDR3 in its entirety is CASSFGETQYF. The chain uses TRBV7-6 and TRBJ2-5; the D is unclear. The CDR3 end is not reached by the read, which stops 3 residues before it; the germline J gene fills it in. Germline V CDR1 and CDR2: SGHVS, FNYEAQ. Trimming shortened V by 3 bases and J by 5 bases, and 4 bases separated the two germline ends. The CDR3 has 11 amino acids.

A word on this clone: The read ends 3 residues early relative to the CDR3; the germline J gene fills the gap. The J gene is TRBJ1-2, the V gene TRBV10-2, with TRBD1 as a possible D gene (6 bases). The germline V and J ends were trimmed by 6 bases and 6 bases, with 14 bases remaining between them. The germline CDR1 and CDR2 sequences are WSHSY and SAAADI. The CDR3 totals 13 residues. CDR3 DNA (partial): TGCGCCAGCAGCCGGGACACCTTTGATGGC. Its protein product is CASSRDTFDG. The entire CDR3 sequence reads CASSRDTFDGYTF.

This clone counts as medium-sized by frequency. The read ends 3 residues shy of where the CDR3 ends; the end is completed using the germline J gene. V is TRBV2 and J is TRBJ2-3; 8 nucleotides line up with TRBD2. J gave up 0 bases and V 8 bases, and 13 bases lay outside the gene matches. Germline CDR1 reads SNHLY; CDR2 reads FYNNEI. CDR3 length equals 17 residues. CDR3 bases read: TGTGCCAGCGGCGGGACTAGGGTTTCCTTTAGCACAGATACG. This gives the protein CASGGTRVSFSTDT. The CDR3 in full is CASGGTRVSFSTDTQYF.

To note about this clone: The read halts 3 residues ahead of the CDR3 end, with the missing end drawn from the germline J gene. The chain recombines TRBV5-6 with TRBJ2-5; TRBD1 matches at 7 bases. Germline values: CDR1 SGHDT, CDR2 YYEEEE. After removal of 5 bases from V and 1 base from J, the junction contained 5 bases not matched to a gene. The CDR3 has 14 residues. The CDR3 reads CASSFPGGQETQYF. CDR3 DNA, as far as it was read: TGTGCCAGCAGTTTCCCAGGGGGCCAAGAGACC.